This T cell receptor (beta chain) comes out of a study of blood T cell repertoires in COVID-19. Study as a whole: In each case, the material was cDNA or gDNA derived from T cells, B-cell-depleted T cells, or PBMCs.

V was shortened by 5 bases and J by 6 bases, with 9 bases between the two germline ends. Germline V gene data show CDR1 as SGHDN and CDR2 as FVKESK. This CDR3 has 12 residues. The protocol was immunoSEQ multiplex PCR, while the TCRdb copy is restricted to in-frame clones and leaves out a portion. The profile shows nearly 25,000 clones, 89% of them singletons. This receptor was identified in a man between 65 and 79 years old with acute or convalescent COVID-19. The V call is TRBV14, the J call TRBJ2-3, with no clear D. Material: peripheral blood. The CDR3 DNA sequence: TGTGCCAGCAGCTATATTCCGGATACGCAGTATTTT. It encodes CASSYIPDTQYF.